The clone carrying this T cell receptor beta chain was seen more than once but under ten times. Using RNA template, CDR3s of TCR alpha and beta were amplified with iRepertoire arm-PCR. Via MiXCR, TCRdb re-called the multiplex PCR reads, giving one row per CDR3 protein. This sample yields approximately 120,000 distinct CDR3 sequences, of which approximately 26% are seen a single time; 35% belongs to the top ten. The data stem from a study of glioma-infiltrating T cells. Germline V CDR1 and CDR2: LNHDA, SQIVND (reference sequence). The ends lost 3 bases at V and 4 bases at J; junction bases unmatched: 9. This CDR3 is built from 15 residues.

The sequence was obtained from a human donor with low-grade glioma or glioblastoma, undergoing nonglioma brain surgery, or in good health (not recorded which). Input material: glioma tissue, nonneoplastic brain tissue, or PBMCs (not recorded which). The chain links TRBV19 to TRBJ2-7; 7 positions agree with TRBD1. This CDR3 reads CASSIGQAIEYEQYF. The CDR3 DNA reads TGTGCCAGTAGTATCGGACAGGCAATCGAGTACGAGCAGTACTTC.